Listed below are T cell receptor beta chains from one sample, sequenced in a study of cytomegalovirus exposure and HLA in healthy donors. The assay was immunoSEQ multiplex PCR, and TCRdb's table has in-frame clones only and misses some. The sample carries about 100,000 clones, 79% recorded once. The sequencing input was PBMCs. These receptors were taken from a middle-aged woman in good health and CMV-seronegative. Each CDR3 is given with its conserved first and last residue. A D gene is named only where the DNA matches it firmly.

TRBV4-1	TRBD1	TRBJ2-2	TGCGCCAGCAGCCAAGATCCCTCGACAGGGCGAACCGGGGAGCTGTTTTTT	CASSQDPSTGRTGELFF
TRBV6-5	NA	TRBJ1-1	TGTGCCAGCACTCGACAGAGGAACACTGAAGCTTTCTTT	CASTRQRNTEAFF
TRBV2	TRBD2	TRBJ2-3	TGTGCCAGCAGTGAAGGCGGGGGGGTTTCAGATACGCAGTATTTT	CASSEGGGVSDTQYF
TRBV5-6	TRBD1	TRBJ1-6	TGTGCCAGCATCCGACAGGGGTGGTATAATTCACCCCTCCACTTT	CASIRQGWYNSPLHF
TRBV4-3	NA	TRBJ1-4	TGCGCCAGCAGCCAAGGGGGAGGGCTTGCTAATGAAAAACTGTTTTTT	CASSQGGGLANEKLFF
TRBV10-2	NA	TRBJ1-3	TGCGCCAGTTGGACAGACGGAAACACCATATATTTT	CASWTDGNTIYF
TRBV29-1	NA	TRBJ1-4	TGCAGCGTTGACTTCGGGGAAAAACTGTTTTTT	CSVDFGEKLFF
TRBV2	TRBD1	TRBJ1-1	TGTGCCAGCAGTGAACTTGGGGACAGAATGAACACTGAAGCTTTCTTT	CASSELGDRMNTEAFF
TRBV5-1	TRBD1	TRBJ1-5	TGCGCCAGCAGCTTGGGGACAGGAAGCAATCAGCCCCAGCATTTT	CASSLGTGSNQPQHF
TRBV7-9	NA	TRBJ1-2	TGTGCCGTCGGGGGAGACTATGGCTACACCTTC	CAVGGDYGYTF
TRBV6-5	TRBD2	TRBJ2-7	TGTGCCAGCAGTCCCCGGACTAGCGACTACGAGCAGTACTTC	CASSPRTSDYEQYF